This TCR beta chain stems from a study of T-cell reconstitution after alpha-beta-depleted transplantation in children. From germline, CDR1 is MRHNA and CDR2 SNTAGT. The V end lost 3 bases, the J end lost 2 bases, and 11 bases lay between the germline ends. The CDR3 length is 15 residues. Unique molecular identifiers were incorporated when the TCRbeta library was constructed. Using its own MiXCR run on the PCR reads, TCRdb lists one record per CDR3 protein. The sample contains some 500,000 distinct CDR3 sequences, about 17% of which appear only once. The V gene is TRBV6-4, the J gene TRBJ2-4; D is undetermined. The specimen comprised PBMCs from the stem cell graft donor, sampled from the stem cell graft. The clonotype comes from a human donor who donated a stem cell graft to a child with acute lymphoblastic leukemia. The CDR3, as DNA: TGTGCCAGCAGTGAGAACGGTGGCACCAAAAACATTCAGTACTTC. Residues: CASSENGGTKNIQYF.